This T cell receptor beta chain is drawn from a study of healthy donors' naive CD4 and CD8 T cells. Trimming shortened V by 0 bases and J by 2 bases, and 22 bases separated the two germline ends. Per germline, CDR1 SQVTM and CDR2 ANQGSEA. The CDR3 extends over 18 amino acids. Concerning this clonotype itself: Antigen unknown.

Study-level findings and limits: Roughly 13% of CD4/CD8 propensity variance appeared explained by V, J and CDR3 charge. A reported CD4+/CD8+ bias affected most V and J genes in naive cells. Positive CDR3 charge linked to CD4+ cells, negative to CD8+ cells.

TCR libraries were built from about 520 ng of total RNA by linear amplification. TCRdb redid the calling of the reads with MiXCR, one entry per CDR3 protein. The sample consists of 150,000 to 200,000 distinct CDR3 sequences, under 85% of them appearing once. This sequence originates from a pool of human donors in good health; the sample pools cells from several healthy donors. This chain joins TRBV29-1 and TRBJ1-2; a weak D match, TRBD1 (5 bases). The sequencing sample was made of naive CD4+ and CD8+ T cells sorted from blood, pooled from several donors. The CDR3 sequence is CSVEDNAEEGWINYGYTF. The DNA of the CDR3 is TGCAGCGTTGAAGATAATGCGGAGGAGGGGTGGATAAACTATGGCTACACCTTC.